This TCR beta chain was recovered during a study of T cell responses to AZD1222 COVID-19 vaccine. Across the whole study: Combined were second doses at about 4 or about 12 weeks. Whole-study findings and limits: After the peak T cell response, and only then, were repertoires sampled.

About this clone itself: Its matching antigen is unknown.

The repertoire was sequenced with immunoSEQ multiplex PCR; TCRdb's copy has only in-frame clones and lacks some. The repertoire holds under 150,000 clones, with 85% to 95% as singletons. The CDR3 length is 14 residues. CDR1 and CDR2 (germline): SEHNR, FQNEAQ (reference sequence). Trimming left V 2 bases short and J 1 base short, with 8 bases between. Sequencing used peripheral blood, obtained on day 0 of AZD1222 vaccination. The chain couples TRBV7-9 to TRBJ1-1, with a weak D call TRBD1 (6 bases). This receptor was obtained from an adult in good health. CDR3 in amino acids: CASSLRTENTEAFF. The CDR3 bases are TGTGCCAGCAGCTTACGGACAGAGAACACTGAAGCTTTCTTT.